This TCR beta chain was documented in a study of blood T cell repertoires in COVID-19. Study in general: Both acute and convalescent COVID-19 samples were obtained from the United States, Italy and Spain. From T cells, B-cell-depleted T cells, or PBMCs came the material, which was cDNA or gDNA.

This CDR3 has 15 residues. Germline V CDR1 and CDR2: LNHDA, SQIVND (reference sequence). Trimming cost V 6 bases and J 3 bases; bases outside gene matches: 5. The assay was immunoSEQ multiplex PCR, and TCRdb's table has in-frame clones only and misses some. The data hold roughly 100,000 clones, with approximately 84% observed a single time. This chain connects TRBV19 to TRBJ2-1; 10 bases align to TRBD2. The specimen sequenced was peripheral blood. The TCR was taken from a human donor in a cohort sampled during active or convalescent COVID-19. The CDR3 reads CASRLAGGRYNEQFF. In nucleotides, the CDR3 is TGTGCCAGTAGATTAGCGGGGGGCCGCTACAATGAGCAGTTCTTC.